Reported below is one T cell receptor (beta chain). The sample belongs to a study of control samples from healthy donors and cancer patients. Here immunoSEQ multiplex PCR was the method, and the copy in TCRdb shows in-frame clones only, minus some. The sample has roughly 370,000 clones, 75% to 95% seen once; the top ten hold more than 6%. This receptor was taken from a man aged 35 to 55 with head and neck cancer. The sequencing input was PBMCs.

The CDR3 reads CASSQDGSRYLGTDTQYF. The CDR3 nucleotides are TGTGCCAGCAGCCAAGATGGATCAAGGTATTTGGGTACAGATACGCAGTATTTT. V and J are TRBV14 and TRBJ2-3; D gene ambiguous. The germline V gene has CDR1 SGHDN and CDR2 FVKESK. The germline V and J ends were trimmed by 0 bases and 3 bases, with 19 bases remaining between them. This CDR3 contains 18 residues.